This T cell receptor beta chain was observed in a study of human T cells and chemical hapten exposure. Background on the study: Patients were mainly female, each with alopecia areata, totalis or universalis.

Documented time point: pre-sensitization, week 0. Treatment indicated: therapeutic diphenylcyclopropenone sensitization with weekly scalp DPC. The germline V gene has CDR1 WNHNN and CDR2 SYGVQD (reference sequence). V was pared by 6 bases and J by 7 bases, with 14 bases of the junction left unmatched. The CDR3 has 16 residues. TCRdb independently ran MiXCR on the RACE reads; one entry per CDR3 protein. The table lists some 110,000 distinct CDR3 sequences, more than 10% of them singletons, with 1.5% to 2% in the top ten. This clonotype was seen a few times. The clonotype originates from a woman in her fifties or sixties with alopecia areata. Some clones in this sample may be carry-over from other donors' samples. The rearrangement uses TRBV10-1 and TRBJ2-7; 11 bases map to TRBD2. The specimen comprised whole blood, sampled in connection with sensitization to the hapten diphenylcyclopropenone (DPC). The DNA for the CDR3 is TGCGCCAGCAGGGATCCGACTAGCGGGGACCAGGGAGAGCAGTACTTC. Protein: CASRDPTSGDQGEQYF.